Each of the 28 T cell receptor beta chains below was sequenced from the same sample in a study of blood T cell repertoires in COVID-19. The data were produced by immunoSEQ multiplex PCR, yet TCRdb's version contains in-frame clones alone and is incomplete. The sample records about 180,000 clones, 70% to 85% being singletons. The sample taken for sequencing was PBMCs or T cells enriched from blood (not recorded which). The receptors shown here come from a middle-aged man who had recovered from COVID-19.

The CDR3 spells CASSLDRTYEQYF. CDR3 nucleotides: TGTGCCAGCAGCTTGGACAGGACCTACGAGCAGTACTTC. The rearrangement uses TRBV7-7 and TRBJ2-7; 7 positions match TRBD1. In germline, CDR1 is SSHAT, CDR2 FNYEAQ (reference sequence). The CDR3 is made up of 13 amino acids. Losses at the gene ends were 3 bases for V and 2 bases for J; bases not matched to a gene: 1. Full variable domain (rest looked up from reference TRBV7-7 and TRBJ2-7): GAGVSQSPRYKVTKRGQDVTLRCDPISSHATLYWYQQALGQGPEFLTYFNYEAQPDKSGLPSDRFSAERPEGSISTLTIQRTEQRDSAMYRCASSLDRTYEQYFGPGTRLTVT.

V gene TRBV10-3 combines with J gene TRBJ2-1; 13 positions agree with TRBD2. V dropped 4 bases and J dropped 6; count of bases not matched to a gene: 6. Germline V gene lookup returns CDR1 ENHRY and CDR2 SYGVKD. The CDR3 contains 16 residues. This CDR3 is CAISAALAGGGNEQFF. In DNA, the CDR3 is TGTGCCATCAGTGCCGCACTAGCGGGGGGGGGCAATGAGCAGTTCTTC.

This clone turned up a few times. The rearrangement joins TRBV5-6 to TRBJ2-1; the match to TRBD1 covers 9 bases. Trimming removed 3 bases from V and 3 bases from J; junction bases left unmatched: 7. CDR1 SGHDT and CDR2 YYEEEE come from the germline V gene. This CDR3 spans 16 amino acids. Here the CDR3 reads CASSWTGVGFYNEQFF. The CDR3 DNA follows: TGTGCCAGCAGCTGGACAGGGGTAGGTTTCTACAATGAGCAGTTCTTC.

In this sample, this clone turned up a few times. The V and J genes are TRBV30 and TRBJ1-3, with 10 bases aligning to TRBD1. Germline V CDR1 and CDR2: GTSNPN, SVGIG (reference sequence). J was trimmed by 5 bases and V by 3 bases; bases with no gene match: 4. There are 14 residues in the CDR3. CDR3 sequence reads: CAWRDRGPRNTIYF. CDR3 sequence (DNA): TGTGCCTGGAGAGACAGGGGGCCTCGAAACACCATATATTTT.

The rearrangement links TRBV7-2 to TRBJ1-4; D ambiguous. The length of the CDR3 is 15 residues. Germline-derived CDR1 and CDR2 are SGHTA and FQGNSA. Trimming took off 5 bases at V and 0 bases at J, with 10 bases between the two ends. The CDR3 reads CASSRDPATNEKLFF. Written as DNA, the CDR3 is TGTGCCAGCAGCCGGGATCCTGCAACTAATGAAAAACTGTTTTTT.

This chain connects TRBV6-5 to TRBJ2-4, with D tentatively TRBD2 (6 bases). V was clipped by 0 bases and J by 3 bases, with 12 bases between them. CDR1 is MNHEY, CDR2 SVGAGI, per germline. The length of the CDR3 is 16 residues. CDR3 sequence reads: CASSYSTGEDKNIQYF. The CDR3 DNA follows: TGTGCCAGCAGTTACTCGACCGGGGAGGACAAAAACATTCAGTACTTC.

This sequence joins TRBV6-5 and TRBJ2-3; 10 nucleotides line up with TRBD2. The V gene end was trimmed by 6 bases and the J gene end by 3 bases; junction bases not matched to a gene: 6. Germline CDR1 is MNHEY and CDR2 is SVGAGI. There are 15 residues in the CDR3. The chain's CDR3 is CASSSSGGKTDTQYF. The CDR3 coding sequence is TGTGCCAGCAGCTCTAGCGGGGGAAAAACAGATACGCAGTATTTT.

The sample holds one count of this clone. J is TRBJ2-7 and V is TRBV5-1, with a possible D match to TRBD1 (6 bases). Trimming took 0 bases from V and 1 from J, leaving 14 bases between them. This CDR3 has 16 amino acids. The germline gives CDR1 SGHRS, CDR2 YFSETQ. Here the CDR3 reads CASSLENRAGSYEQYF. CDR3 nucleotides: TGCGCCAGCAGCTTGGAGAACAGGGCAGGATCCTACGAGCAGTACTTC. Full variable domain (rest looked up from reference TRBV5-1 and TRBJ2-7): KAGVTQTPRYLIKTRGQQVTLSCSPISGHRSVSWYQQTPGQGLQFLFEYFSETQRNKGNFPGRFSGRQFSNSRSEMNVSTLELGDSALYLCASSLENRAGSYEQYFGPGTRLTVT.

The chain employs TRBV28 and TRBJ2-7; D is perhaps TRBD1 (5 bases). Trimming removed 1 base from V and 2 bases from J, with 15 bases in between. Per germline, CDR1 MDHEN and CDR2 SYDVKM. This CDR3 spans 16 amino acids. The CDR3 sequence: CASSLSAGFWAYEQYF. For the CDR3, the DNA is TGTGCCAGCAGTTTATCGGCAGGGTTTTGGGCCTACGAGCAGTACTTC.

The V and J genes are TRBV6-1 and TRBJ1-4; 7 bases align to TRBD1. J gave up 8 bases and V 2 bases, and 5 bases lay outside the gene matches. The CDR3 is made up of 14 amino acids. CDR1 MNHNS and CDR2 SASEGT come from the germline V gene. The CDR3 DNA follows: TGTGCCAGCAGTGAAACAGGGGTTAGGGAAAAACTGTTTTTT. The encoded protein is CASSETGVREKLFF.

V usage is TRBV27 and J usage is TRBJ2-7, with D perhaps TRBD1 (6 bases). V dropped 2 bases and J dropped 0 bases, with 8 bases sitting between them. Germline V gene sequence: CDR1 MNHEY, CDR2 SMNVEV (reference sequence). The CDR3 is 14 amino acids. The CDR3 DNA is TGTGCCAGCAGTTTAGCAGGGGCCTCCTACGAGCAGTACTTC. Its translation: CASSLAGASYEQYF.

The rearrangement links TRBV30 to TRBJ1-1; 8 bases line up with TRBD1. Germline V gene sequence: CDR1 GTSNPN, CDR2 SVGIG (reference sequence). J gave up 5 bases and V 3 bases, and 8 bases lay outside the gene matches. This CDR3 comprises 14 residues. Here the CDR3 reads CAWSKQGVRTEAFF. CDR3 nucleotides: TGTGCCTGGAGCAAACAGGGGGTTCGGACTGAAGCTTTCTTT. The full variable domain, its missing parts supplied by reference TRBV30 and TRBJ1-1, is SQTIHQWPATLVQPVGSPLSLECTVEGTSNPNLYWYRQAAGRGLQLLFYSVGIGQISSEVPQNLSASRPQDRQFILSSKKLLLSDSGFYLCAWSKQGVRTEAFFGQGTRLTVV.

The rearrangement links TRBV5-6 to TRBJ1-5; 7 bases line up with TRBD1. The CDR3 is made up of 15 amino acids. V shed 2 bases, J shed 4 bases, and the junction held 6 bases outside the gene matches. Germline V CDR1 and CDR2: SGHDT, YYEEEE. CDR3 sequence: CASSFRDRLNQPQHF. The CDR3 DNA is TGTGCCAGCAGCTTCCGGGACAGACTGAATCAGCCCCAGCATTTT.

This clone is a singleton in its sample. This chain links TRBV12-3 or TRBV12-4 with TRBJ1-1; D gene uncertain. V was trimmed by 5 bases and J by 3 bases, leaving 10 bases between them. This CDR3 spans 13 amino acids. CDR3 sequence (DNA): TGTGCCAGCAGTGCAGGTCGCGACACTGAAGCTTTCTTT. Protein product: CASSAGRDTEAFF.

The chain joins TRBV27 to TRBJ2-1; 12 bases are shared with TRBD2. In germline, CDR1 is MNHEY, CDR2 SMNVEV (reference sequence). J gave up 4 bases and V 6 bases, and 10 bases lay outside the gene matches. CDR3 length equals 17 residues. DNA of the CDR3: TGTGCCAGCAGCCCGCCCCACGGACTAGCGGGATACAATGAGCAGTTCTTC. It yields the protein CASSPPHGLAGYNEQFF.

The CDR3 nucleotides read TGCGCCAGCAGCGGGTGGACAGGCTTCACCGGGGAGCTGTTTTTT. Translating gives CASSGWTGFTGELFF. The chain carries TRBV5-1 and TRBJ2-2; 7 bases are shared with TRBD1. The V segment lost 4 bases and the J segment 4 bases; nucleotides outside the gene matches: 7. This CDR3 comprises 15 residues. Germline loops: CDR1 SGHRS, CDR2 YFSETQ.

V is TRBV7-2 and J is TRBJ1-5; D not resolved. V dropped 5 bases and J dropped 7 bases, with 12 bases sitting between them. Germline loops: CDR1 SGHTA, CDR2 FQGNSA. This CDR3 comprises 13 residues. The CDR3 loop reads CASSPRGGQPQHF. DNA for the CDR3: TGTGCCAGCAGCCCCCGCGGAGGGCAGCCCCAGCATTTT.

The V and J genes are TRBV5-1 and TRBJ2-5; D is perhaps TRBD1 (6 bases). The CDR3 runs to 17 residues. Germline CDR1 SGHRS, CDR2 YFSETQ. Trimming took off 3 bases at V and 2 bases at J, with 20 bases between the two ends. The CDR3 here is CASSSPRDNTPQETQYF. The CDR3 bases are TGCGCCAGCAGCTCCCCCCGGGACAATACCCCTCAAGAGACCCAGTACTTC.

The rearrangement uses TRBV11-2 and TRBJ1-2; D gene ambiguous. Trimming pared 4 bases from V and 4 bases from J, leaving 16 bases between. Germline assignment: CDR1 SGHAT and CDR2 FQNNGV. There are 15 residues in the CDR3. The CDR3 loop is CASSSSSLRAYGYTF. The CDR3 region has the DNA TGTGCCAGCAGCTCGTCCAGCCTGAGGGCCTATGGCTACACCTTC.

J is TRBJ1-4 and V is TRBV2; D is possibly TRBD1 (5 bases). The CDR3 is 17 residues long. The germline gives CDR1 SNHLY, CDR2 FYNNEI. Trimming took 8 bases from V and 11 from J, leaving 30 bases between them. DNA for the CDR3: TGTGCCAGCCGGCCCTCCTCGGACGTTTGGGGCTCTAGTAAACTGTTTTTT. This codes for CASRPSSDVWGSSKLFF. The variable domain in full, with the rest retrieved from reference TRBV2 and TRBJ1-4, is EPEVTQTPSHQVTQMGQEVILRCVPISNHLYFYWYRQILGQKVEFLVSFYNNEISEKSEIFDDQFSVERPDGSNFTLKIRSTKLEDSAMYFCASRPSSDVWGSSKLFFGSGTQLSVL.

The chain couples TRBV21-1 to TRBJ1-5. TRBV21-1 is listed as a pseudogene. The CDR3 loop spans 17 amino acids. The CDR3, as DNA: TGTGCCAGCAGCAAAGTCCGGGTATTGGATAGCAATCAGCCCCAGCATTTT. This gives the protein CASSKVRVLDSNQPQHF.

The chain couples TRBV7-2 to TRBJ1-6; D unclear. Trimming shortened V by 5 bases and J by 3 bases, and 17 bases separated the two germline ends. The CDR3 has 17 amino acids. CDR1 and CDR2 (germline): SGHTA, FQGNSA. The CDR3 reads CASSQQPSLRYNSPLHF. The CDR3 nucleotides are TGTGCCAGCAGCCAACAGCCATCCTTACGCTATAATTCACCCCTCCACTTT.

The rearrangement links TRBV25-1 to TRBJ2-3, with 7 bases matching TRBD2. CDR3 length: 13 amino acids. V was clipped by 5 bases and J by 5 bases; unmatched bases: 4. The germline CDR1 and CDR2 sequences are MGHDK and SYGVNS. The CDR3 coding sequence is TGTGCCAGCAGTAGGGTAGCGGGAGATACGCAGTATTTT. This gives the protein CASSRVAGDTQYF.

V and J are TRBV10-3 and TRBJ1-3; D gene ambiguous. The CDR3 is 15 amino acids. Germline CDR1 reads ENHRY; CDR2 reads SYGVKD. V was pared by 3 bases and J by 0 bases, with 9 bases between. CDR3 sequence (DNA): TGTGCCATCAGTGACCCCGGTAGCTCTGGAAACACCATATATTTT. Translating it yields CAISDPGSSGNTIYF.

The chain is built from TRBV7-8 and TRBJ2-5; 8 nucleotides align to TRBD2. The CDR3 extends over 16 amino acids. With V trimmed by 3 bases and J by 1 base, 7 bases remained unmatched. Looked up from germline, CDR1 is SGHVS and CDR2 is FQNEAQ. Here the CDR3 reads CASSFRLAKSQETQYF. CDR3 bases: TGTGCCAGCAGCTTCCGACTAGCGAAGTCCCAAGAGACCCAGTACTTC.

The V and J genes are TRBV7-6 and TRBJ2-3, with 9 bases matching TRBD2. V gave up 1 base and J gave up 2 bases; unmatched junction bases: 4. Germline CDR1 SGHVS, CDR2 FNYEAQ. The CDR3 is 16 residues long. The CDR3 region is CASSLEIAGATDTQYF. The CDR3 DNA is TGTGCCAGCAGCTTAGAGATAGCGGGGGCCACAGATACGCAGTATTTT.

The CDR3 DNA follows: TGTGCCAATCGCGTCCGCTCTGGAAACACCATATATTTT. Its protein product is CANRVRSGNTIYF. The chain recombines TRBV5-4 with TRBJ1-3; no clear D gene. Per the germline V gene, CDR1 is SGHNT and CDR2 is YYREEE (reference sequence). The ends were cut back, 9 bases at V and 0 bases at J, with 10 bases in the middle. The CDR3 contains 13 residues.

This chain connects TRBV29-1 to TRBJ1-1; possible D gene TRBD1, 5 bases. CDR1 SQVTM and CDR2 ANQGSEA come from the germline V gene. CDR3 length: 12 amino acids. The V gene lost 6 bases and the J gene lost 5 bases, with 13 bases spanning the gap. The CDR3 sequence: CSVYQGKTEAFF. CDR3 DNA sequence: TGCAGCGTATACCAGGGCAAGACTGAAGCTTTCTTT.